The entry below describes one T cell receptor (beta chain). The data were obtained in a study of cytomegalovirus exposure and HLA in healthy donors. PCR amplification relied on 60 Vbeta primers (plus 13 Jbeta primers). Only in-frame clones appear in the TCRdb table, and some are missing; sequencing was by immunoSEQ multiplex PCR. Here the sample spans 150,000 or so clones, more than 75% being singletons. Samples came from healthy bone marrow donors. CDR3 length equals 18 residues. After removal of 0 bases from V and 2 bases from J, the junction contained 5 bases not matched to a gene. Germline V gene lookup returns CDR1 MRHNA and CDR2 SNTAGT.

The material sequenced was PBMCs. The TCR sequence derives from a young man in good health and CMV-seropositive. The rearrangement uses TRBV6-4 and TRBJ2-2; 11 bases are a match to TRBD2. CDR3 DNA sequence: TGTGCCAGCAGTGACTCGAGGCTAGCGGGGGGAAACACCGGGGAGCTGTTTTTT. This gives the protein CASSDSRLAGGNTGELFF.